This T cell receptor (beta chain) was sequenced in a study of graft-versus-host responses after intestinal transplantation. This CDR3 spans 16 amino acids. Germline V gives CDR1 SGHTA, CDR2 FQGNSA. Trimming took 3 bases from V and 6 from J; bases not matched to a gene: 12. Produced via immunoSEQ multiplex PCR; TCRdb's table is partial and in-frame only. The table lists around 100,000 clones, 90% to 95% of them singletons. This clone was seen a single time. What it binds is not known. This receptor was taken from a human donor who was the organ donor for an intestinal transplant. The chain carries TRBV7-2 and TRBJ2-5, with TRBD2 identical over 8 bases. Specimen: unstimulated CD4+ T cells sorted from spleen or lymph node cells, collected before transplant. CDR3 sequence: CASSFGVGSGAKTQYF. The CDR3 bases are TGTGCCAGCAGCTTTGGGGTTGGTAGCGGGGCGAAGACCCAGTACTTC.